Included here is one T cell receptor beta chain sequence, with context. Its antigen is as yet unknown. The data belong to a study of CD8+ T cells in alopecia areata. Study outcomes and limitations: Alphabeta T cells residing in normal skin are also sequenced in scalp samples.

Germline V gene lookup returns CDR1 SGHDT and CDR2 YYEEEE. The CDR3 is 14 residues long. V was cut by 4 bases and J by 6 bases, with 17 bases left in between. Extracted RNA was reverse transcribed into cDNA, the sequencing template. Profiling relied on immunoSEQ multiplex PCR, and the TCRdb table lists in-frame clones only, not all of them. The data hold about 12,000 clones, with about 61% observed a single time. Individuals with alopecia areata gave both lesional scalp punch biopsies and peripheral blood for collection. The source is a human donor with alopecia areata. Material for sequencing was skin. The chain couples TRBV5-6 to TRBJ2-7; TRBD2 might be the D (5 bases). DNA of the CDR3: TGTGCCAGCAGCCCGAAGGTGGGTAGCGCCGAGCAGTACTTC. Its protein product is CASSPKVGSAEQYF.